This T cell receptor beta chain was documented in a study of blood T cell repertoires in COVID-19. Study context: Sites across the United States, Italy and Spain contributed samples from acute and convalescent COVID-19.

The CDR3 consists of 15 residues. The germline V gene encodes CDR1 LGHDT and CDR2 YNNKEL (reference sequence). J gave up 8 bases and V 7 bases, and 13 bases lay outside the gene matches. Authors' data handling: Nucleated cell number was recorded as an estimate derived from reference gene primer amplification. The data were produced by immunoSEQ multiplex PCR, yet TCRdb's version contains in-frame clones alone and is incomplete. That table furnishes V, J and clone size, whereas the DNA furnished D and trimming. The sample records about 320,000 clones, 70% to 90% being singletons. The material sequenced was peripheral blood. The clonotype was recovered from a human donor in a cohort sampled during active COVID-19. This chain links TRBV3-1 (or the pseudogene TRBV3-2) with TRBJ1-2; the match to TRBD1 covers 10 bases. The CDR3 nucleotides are TGTGCCAGCACCGCAAGACAGGGGGCGCCTGAAGGCTACACCTTC. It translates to CASTARQGAPEGYTF.